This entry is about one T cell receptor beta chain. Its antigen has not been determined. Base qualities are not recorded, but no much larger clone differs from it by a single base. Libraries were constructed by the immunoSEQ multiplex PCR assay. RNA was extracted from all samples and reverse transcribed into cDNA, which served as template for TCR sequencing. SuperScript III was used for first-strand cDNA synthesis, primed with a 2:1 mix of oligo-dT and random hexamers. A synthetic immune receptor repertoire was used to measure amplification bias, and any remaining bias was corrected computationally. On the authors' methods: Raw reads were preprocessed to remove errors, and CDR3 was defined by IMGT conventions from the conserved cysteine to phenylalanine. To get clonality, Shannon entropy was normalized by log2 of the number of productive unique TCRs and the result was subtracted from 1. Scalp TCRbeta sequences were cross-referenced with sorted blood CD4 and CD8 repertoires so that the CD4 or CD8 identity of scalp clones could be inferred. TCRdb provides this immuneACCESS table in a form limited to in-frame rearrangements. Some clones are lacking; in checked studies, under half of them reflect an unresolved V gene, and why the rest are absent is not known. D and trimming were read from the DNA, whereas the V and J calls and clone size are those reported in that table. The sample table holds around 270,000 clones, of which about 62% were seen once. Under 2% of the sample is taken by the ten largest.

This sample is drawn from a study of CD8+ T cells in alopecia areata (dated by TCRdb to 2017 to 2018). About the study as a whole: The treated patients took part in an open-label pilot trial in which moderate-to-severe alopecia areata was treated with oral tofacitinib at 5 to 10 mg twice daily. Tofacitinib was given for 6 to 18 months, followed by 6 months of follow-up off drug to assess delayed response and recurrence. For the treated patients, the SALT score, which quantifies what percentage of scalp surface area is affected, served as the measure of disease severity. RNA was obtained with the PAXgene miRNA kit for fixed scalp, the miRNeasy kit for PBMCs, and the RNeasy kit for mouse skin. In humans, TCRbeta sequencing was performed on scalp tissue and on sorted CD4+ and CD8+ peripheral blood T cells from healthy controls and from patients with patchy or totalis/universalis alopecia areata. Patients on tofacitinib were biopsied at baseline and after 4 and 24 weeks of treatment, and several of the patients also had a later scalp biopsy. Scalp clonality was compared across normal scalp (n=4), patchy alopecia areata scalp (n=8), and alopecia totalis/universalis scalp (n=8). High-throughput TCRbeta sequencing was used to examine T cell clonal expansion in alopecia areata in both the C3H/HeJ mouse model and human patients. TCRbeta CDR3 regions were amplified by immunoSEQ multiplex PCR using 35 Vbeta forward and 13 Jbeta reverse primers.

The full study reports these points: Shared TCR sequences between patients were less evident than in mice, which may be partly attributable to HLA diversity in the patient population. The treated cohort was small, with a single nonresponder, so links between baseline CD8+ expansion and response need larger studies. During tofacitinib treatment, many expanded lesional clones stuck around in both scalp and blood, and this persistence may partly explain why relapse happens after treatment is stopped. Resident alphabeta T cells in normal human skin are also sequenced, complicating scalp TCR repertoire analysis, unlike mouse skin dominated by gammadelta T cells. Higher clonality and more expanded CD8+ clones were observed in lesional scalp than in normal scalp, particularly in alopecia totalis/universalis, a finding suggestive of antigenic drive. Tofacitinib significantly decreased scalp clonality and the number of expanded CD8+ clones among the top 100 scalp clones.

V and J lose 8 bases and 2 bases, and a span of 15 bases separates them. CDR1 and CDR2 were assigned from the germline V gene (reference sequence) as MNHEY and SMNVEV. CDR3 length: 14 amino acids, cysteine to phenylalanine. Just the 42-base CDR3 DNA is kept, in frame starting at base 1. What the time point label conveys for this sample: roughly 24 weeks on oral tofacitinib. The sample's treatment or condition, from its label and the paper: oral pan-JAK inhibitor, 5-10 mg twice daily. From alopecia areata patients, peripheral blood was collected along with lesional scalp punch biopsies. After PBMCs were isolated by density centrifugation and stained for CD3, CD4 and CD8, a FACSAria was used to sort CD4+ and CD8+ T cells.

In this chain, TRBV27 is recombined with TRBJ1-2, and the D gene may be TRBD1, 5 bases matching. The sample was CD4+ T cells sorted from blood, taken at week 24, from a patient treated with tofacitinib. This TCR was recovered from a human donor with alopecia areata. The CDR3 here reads CASCPRGNNYGYTF. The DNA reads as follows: TGTGCCAGCTGTCCCCGGGGGAACAACTATGGCTACACCTTC.